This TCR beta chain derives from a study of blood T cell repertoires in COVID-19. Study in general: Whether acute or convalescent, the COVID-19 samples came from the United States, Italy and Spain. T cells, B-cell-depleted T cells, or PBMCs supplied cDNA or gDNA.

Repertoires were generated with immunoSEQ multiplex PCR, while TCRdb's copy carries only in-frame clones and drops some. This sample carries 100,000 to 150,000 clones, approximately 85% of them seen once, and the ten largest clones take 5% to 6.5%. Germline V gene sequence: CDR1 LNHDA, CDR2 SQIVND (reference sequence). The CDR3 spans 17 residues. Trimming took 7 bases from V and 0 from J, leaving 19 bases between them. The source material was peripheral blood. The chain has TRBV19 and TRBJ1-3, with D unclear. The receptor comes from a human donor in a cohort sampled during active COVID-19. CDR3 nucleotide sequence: TGTGCCAGTAAACACCCAGGCAGTCCTTCCTCTGGAAACACCATATATTTT. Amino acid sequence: CASKHPGSPSSGNTIYF.